This T cell receptor beta chain was identified during a study of radiotherapy plus CTLA-4 blockade in lung cancer. Alongside CTLA-4 blockade with ipilimumab, patients with chemo-refractory metastatic non-small-cell lung cancer received focal radiation. This CDR3 is 14 amino acids long. Trimming at V came to 5 bases and at J to 5 bases, leaving 9 bases not matched to a gene. Germline CDR1 reads SGHRS; CDR2 reads YFSETQ. Regarding this clone: Antigen unknown.

Notes on the study in general: Clones of tumor-derived TCRs expanded in blood after radiotherapy plus ipilimumab.

Using immunoSEQ multiplex PCR, the repertoire was profiled, and TCRdb retains in-frame clones only, with some absent. The sample holds approximately 97,000 clones, roughly 85% seen once. Here the sequenced sample was peripheral blood, taken from a patient treated with radiotherapy plus ipilimumab. The genes are TRBV5-1 and TRBJ2-5; 7 bases agree with TRBD2. The sequence derives from a human donor with non-small cell lung cancer who had stable disease on radiotherapy plus ipilimumab. The DNA for the CDR3 is TGCGCCAGCAGGCCGGGGACTACCCCGGAGACCCAGTACTTC. This translates into CASRPGTTPETQYF.